This note documents a single T cell receptor (beta chain) sequence. Its specificity is unknown. The table came from immunoSEQ multiplex PCR; TCRdb's copy has only in-frame clones and leaves some out. The sample lists over 30,000 clones, about 90% seen once, with roughly 2.5% in the top ten. V lost 2 bases to trimming and J lost 4 bases, with 14 bases between them. This CDR3 is built from 16 residues. In germline, CDR1 is SGHTA, CDR2 FQGNSA. This entry is derived from a study of T cells in localized non-small cell lung cancer. Whole-study results and caveats: Heterogeneity remains possible because sequencing was limited to only one tumor region. Of the tissues analyzed, uninvolved adjacent lung showed maximal T cell clonality, greater than tumor. A denser population of T cells in blood accompanied longer overall survival.

The source of this sequence is a woman between 35 and 70 years old with stage I lung adenocarcinoma. The genes are TRBV7-2 and TRBJ1-4, with D possibly matching TRBD1 (5 bases). The sample was peripheral blood, taken before any cancer treatment. The CDR3 sequence: CASSLMTKGINEKLFF. CDR3 DNA: TGTGCCAGCAGCTTAATGACGAAGGGGATTAATGAAAAACTGTTTTTT.